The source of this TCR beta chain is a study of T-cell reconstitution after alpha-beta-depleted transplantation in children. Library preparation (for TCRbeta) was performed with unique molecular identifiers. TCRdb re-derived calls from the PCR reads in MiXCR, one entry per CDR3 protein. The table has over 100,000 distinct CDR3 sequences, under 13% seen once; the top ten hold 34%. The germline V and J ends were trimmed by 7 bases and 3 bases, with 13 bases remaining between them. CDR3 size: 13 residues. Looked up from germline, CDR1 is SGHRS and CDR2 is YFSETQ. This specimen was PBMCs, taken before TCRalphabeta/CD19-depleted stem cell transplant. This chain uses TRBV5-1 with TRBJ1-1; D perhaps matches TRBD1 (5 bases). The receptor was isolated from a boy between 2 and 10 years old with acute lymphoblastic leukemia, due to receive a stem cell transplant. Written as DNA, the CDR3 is TGCGCCAGCGGGACGCCGTGGGACACTGAAGCTTTCTTT. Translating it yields CASGTPWDTEAFF.